One sample yielded the 14 T cell receptor beta chains listed below, sequenced in a study of T cell clonality in common variable immunodeficiency. Here immunoSEQ multiplex PCR was the method, and the copy in TCRdb shows in-frame clones only, minus some. This repertoire holds about 23,000 clones, and none appear only once. Their recognized antigens are unknown. General study points: Common variable immunodeficiency TCR beta sequences reportedly had fewer deletions and N-nucleotide insertions.

Sequenced sample: peripheral blood mononuclear cells. The origin of the receptors is a human donor with common variable immunodeficiency.

This clone was seen more than once but under ten times. Coverage ceases 3 residues before the CDR3 finishes, and the germline J gene fills in the end. The rearrangement joins TRBV20-1 to TRBJ2-1; 16 bases map to TRBD2. This CDR3 spans 16 amino acids. Trimming at V came to 3 bases and at J to 9 bases, leaving 8 bases not matched to a gene. Germline CDR1 DFQATT, CDR2 SNEGSKA (reference sequence). CDR3 bases read: TGCAGTGCTAGGGGACTAGCGGGAGGGGAATTACGTGAG. Protein: CSARGLAGGELRE. The full CDR3 protein reads CSARGLAGGELREQFF.

The sample holds a few counts of this clone. The missing CDR3 end, 3 residues past where the read stops, is filled in from the germline J gene. V gene TRBV30 combines with J gene TRBJ1-5; TRBD1 aligns across 10 bases. In germline, CDR1 is GTSNPN, CDR2 SVGIG (reference sequence). CDR3 size: 13 residues. The V segment lost 4 bases and the J segment 6 bases; nucleotides outside the gene matches: 3. The CDR3 bases that were read are TGTGCCTGGACGACAGGGGGCGGTCAGCCC. Encoded protein: CAWTTGGGQP. The complete CDR3 protein is CAWTTGGGQPQHF. The full variable domain, with the rest looked up from reference TRBV30 and TRBJ1-5, is SQTIHQWPATLVQPVGSPLSLECTVEGTSNPNLYWYRQAAGRGLQLLFYSVGIGQISSEVPQNLSASRPQDRQFILSSKKLLLSDSGFYLCAWTTGGGQPQHFGDGTRLSIL.

This clone has a count of ten or more. The read halts 3 residues ahead of the CDR3 end, with the missing end drawn from the germline J gene. The rearrangement joins TRBV6-4 to TRBJ2-6, with 8 bases aligning to TRBD2. Per germline, CDR1 MRHNA and CDR2 SNTAGT. The CDR3 totals 16 residues. V trimming: 7 bases; J trimming: 0 bases; junction bases outside the gene matches: 5. The part of the CDR3 DNA that was read is TGTGCCAGCATCGCGGGAGGCAGCTCTGGGGCCAACGTC. It is translated as CASIAGGSSGANV. The CDR3 as a whole reads CASIAGGSSGANVLTF.

This clone was recorded a few times. The read ends 3 residues before the CDR3 terminus; that terminus is restored from the germline J gene. This chain uses TRBV19 with TRBJ1-1; 8 nucleotides align to TRBD1. V was clipped by 5 bases and J by 0 bases; unmatched bases: 11. In germline, CDR1 is LNHDA, CDR2 SQIVND (reference sequence). The CDR3 sequence is 17 residues long. The part of the CDR3 DNA that was read is TGTGCCAGTAGTTTTCGGACAGGGTTAAGGATGAACACTGAA. Translated, it gives CASSFRTGLRMNTE. The CDR3 as a whole reads CASSFRTGLRMNTEAFF.

A word on this clone: The missing CDR3 end, 3 residues past where the read stops, is filled in from the germline J gene. The chain carries TRBV19 and TRBJ1-4; unclear D gene. Looked up from germline, CDR1 is LNHDA and CDR2 is SQIVND (reference sequence). Between the trimmed V and J ends, which lost 8 bases and 0 bases, there was a span of 7 bases. CDR3 length equals 13 residues. The sequenced part of the CDR3 DNA is TGTGCCAGTCAGAAACCAACTAATGAAAAA. It yields the protein CASQKPTNEK. The whole CDR3 region reads CASQKPTNEKLFF.

This clone appeared a few times. The CDR3 end is not reached by the read, which stops 3 residues before it; the germline J gene fills it in. The chain is built from TRBV2 and TRBJ1-6, with 9 bases identical to TRBD1. Germline V gene sequence: CDR1 SNHLY, CDR2 FYNNEI. V was clipped by 8 bases and J by 4 bases; unmatched bases: 9. The CDR3 totals 16 residues. The covered CDR3 bases are TGTGCCAGCCACCGACAGGGGGGCAGGTATAATTCACCC. It translates to CASHRQGGRYNSP. In full, the CDR3 reads CASHRQGGRYNSPLHF.

This clone was counted only a few times. The read ends 3 residues shy of where the CDR3 ends; the end is completed using the germline J gene. The chain recombines TRBV11-2 with TRBJ2-5; 11 positions match TRBD2. V lost 7 bases, J lost 4 bases, and 5 bases stayed unmatched. Germline CDR1 SGHAT, CDR2 FQNNGV. This CDR3 spans 14 amino acids. This CDR3 reads CASNPTSGGETQYF. The sequenced part of the CDR3 DNA is TGTGCCAGCAACCCAACTAGCGGGGGAGAGACC.

This clone was counted between two and nine times. With the read ending 3 residues before the CDR3 end, the germline J gene is used to fill in that end. V and J are TRBV2 and TRBJ2-1; 10 bases line up with TRBD2. Per the germline V gene, CDR1 is SNHLY and CDR2 is FYNNEI. Unmatched junction bases numbered 5, after V lost 6 bases and J lost 6 bases. This CDR3 has 14 amino acids. The covered CDR3 bases are TGTGCCAGCAGATCACTAGCGGGGCTCAATGAG. Protein: CASRSLAGLNE. The full CDR3 is CASRSLAGLNEQFF.

In its sample, this clone was seen a few times. The sequence runs out 3 residues before the end of the CDR3; the remainder is reconstructed from the germline J gene. The genes are TRBV19 and TRBJ2-3; tentatively, D is TRBD1 (6 bases). V was shortened by 3 bases and J by 5 bases, with 12 bases between the two germline ends. CDR3 length: 14 residues. Germline CDR1 reads LNHDA; CDR2 reads SQIVND (reference sequence). Incomplete CDR3 DNA: TGTGCCAGTAGTATGGAGAGGGGGATAGATACG. This translates into CASSMERGIDT. The whole CDR3 reads CASSMERGIDTQYF.

This clone was found a few times. The read stops 3 residues short of the end of the CDR3; the missing end is completed from the germline J gene. The chain links TRBV2 to TRBJ1-5, with D maybe TRBD1 (6 bases). V was clipped by 4 bases and J by 3 bases, with 16 bases between them. This CDR3 is 16 amino acids long. Germline CDR1 SNHLY, CDR2 FYNNEI. CDR3 sequence reads: CASSADSQTFNQPQHF. The part of the CDR3 DNA that was read is TGTGCCAGCAGTGCGGACAGCCAGACTTTCAATCAGCCC.

Regarding this clone: Read coverage stops 3 residues before the CDR3 terminus; the germline J gene supplies the remainder. The chain carries TRBV2 and TRBJ2-1; 9 nucleotides agree with TRBD2. CDR1 SNHLY and CDR2 FYNNEI come from the germline V gene. Trimming at V came to 2 bases and at J to 4 bases, leaving 3 bases not matched to a gene. This CDR3 region has 15 residues. CDR3 protein: CASSEIAGVYNEQFF. Partial CDR3 DNA: TGTGCCAGCAGTGAAATAGCGGGAGTTTACAATGAG.

This clone has a handful of counts. The read finishes 3 residues shy of the CDR3 end, and the germline J gene is used to complete it. The rearrangement links TRBV18 to TRBJ1-2, with 10 bases lining up with TRBD1. This CDR3 has 15 amino acids. Germline V CDR1 and CDR2: KGHSH, LQKENI. V shed 3 bases and J 1 base; nucleotides not matched to a gene: 2. The sequenced part of the CDR3 DNA is TGTGCCAGCTCACCGGGACAGGGGCGTAACTATGGC. Protein product: CASSPGQGRNYG. The full CDR3 sequence reads CASSPGQGRNYGYTF.

As to this clone: Read data end 3 residues before the CDR3 end; the end is taken from the germline J gene. The chain links TRBV20-1 to TRBJ2-7, with a possible D match to TRBD1 (7 bases). The germline V and J ends were trimmed by 5 bases and 1 base, with 18 bases remaining between them. CDR3 length: 15 amino acids. Germline V gene data show CDR1 as DFQATT and CDR2 as SNEGSKA (reference sequence). The CDR3 loop reads CSAAGGSFLSYEQYF. The CDR3 bases that were read are TGCAGTGCTGCAGGGGGGTCTTTTCTTTCCTACGAG.

This clone has a count of ten or more. From the germline J gene comes the end of the CDR3, since the read stops 3 residues before it. The gene calls are TRBV5-4 and TRBJ2-3, with TRBD1 matching over 7 bases. The trim removed 4 bases at V and 0 bases at J, leaving 8 bases unmatched. The germline gives CDR1 SGHNT, CDR2 YYREEE (reference sequence). CDR3 length: 16 residues. The CDR3 region is CASSIGTESSTDTQYF. CDR3 bases read: TGTGCCAGCAGCATAGGGACAGAGAGTAGCACAGATACG.